This T cell receptor (beta chain) derives from a study of blood T cell repertoires in COVID-19. Study at large: The cDNA or gDNA used as material had been derived from T cells, B-cell-depleted T cells, or PBMCs.

As processed by the authors: Estimation of nucleated cell counts was performed using reference gene primer amplification. Clones were read by immunoSEQ multiplex PCR, and TCRdb kept only the in-frame ones, dropping some. The DNA gave D and trimming, while V, J and clone size come from that table. Among nearly 300,000 clones listed, 88% were seen once. V was cut by 3 bases and J by 5 bases, with 10 bases left in between. There are 13 residues in the CDR3. Germline loops: CDR1 PRHDT, CDR2 FYEKMQ (reference sequence). What was sequenced was peripheral blood. This chain connects TRBV13 to TRBJ2-5; no clear D gene. The TCR comes from a woman aged 25 to 39 who had recovered from COVID-19. CDR3 sequence (DNA): TGTGCCAGCAGCTTTGGCAGATACGAGACCCAGTACTTC. Translated, it gives CASSFGRYETQYF.